A single sample is the source of the 5 T cell receptor beta chains below, sequenced in a study of early T cells in non-severe SARS-CoV-2 infection. Each CDR3 protein gets one entry after TCRdb re-called the 5' RACE reads with MiXCR. There are approximately 76,000 distinct CDR3 sequences in the sample; roughly 12% occur only once, and approximately 2.4% lies in the top ten. The source material was whole blood. These receptors were collected from an adult who was a healthcare worker with PCR-confirmed SARS-CoV-2 infection or an uninfected control (not recorded which).

The J gene is TRBJ2-1, the V gene TRBV27; 7 bases line up with TRBD2. Germline CDR1 reads MNHEY; CDR2 reads SMNVEV (reference sequence). The CDR3 has 13 amino acids. V lost 6 bases to trimming and J lost 9 bases; unmatched junction nucleotides: 8. CDR3 bases: TGTGCCAGCAGCCGGACTAGTGAGGGTGAGCAGTTCTTC. It encodes CASSRTSEGEQFF.

Comments on this clonotype: The conserved phenylalanine or tryptophan normally closing the CDR3 is absent here, so this likely arose from a read error. The V call is TRBV7-2, the J call TRBJ2-5, with a weak D call TRBD1 (6 bases). CDR1 is SGHTA and CDR2 is FQGNSA in the germline V gene. The CDR3 extends over 15 amino acids. The V end lost 5 bases, the J end lost 1 base, and 14 bases lay between the germline ends. In DNA form, the CDR3 reads TGTGCCAGCAGCGTAAGGACAGTTCCCCAAGAGACCCAGTACTCC. This sequence encodes CASSVRTVPQETQYS.

This clonotype has just a few counts. The V call is TRBV20-1, the J call TRBJ2-3; 10 bases are shared with TRBD2. The CDR3 contains 17 residues. Germline-derived CDR1 and CDR2 are DFQATT and SNEGSKA (reference sequence). J gave up 4 bases and V 6 bases, and 16 bases lay outside the gene matches. CDR3 coding DNA: TGCAGTGCAGTCCCCACAAGCGGGAGGGTCTTCCCAGATACGCAGTATTTT. Its protein is CSAVPTSGRVFPDTQYF.

The chain combines TRBV12-3 or TRBV12-4 with TRBJ2-1; TRBD1 agrees at 8 bases. The CDR3 is 12 amino acids. Losses at the gene ends were 6 bases for V and 8 bases for J; bases not matched to a gene: 3. CDR3 loop: CASRAGGYEQFF. CDR3 sequence (DNA): TGTGCCAGCAGGGCAGGGGGCTATGAGCAGTTCTTC.

This clonotype was detected many times. The chain is built from TRBV3-1 and TRBJ2-7; D tentatively reads TRBD1 or TRBD2 (6 bases each). The V gene's germline CDR1 is LGHDT and CDR2 YNNKEL (reference sequence). The CDR3 spans 15 residues. Trimming stripped 1 base from V and 4 bases from J, with 14 bases between. CDR3 in DNA: TGTGCCAGCAGCCAAGGGAGGGACATGATATACGAGCAGTACTTC. It specifies CASSQGRDMIYEQYF.